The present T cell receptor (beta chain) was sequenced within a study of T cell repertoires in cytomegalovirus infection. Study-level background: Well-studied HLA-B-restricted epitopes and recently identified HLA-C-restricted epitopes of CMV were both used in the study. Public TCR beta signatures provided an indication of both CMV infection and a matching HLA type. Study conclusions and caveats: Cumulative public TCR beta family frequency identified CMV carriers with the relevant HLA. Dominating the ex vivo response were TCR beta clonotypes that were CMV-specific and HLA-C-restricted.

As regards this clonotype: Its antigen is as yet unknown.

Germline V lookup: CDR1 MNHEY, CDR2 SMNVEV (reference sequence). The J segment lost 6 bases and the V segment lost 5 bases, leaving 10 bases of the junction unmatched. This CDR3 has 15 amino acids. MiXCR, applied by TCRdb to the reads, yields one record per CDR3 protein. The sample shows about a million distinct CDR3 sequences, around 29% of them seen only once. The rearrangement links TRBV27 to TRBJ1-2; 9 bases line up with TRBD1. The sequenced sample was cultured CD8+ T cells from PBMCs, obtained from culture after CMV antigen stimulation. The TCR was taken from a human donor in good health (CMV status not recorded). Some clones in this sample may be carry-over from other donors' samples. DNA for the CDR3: TGTGCCAGCAGTGTTTCCTCCGGGACAGGGCATGGCTACACCTTC. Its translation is CASSVSSGTGHGYTF.